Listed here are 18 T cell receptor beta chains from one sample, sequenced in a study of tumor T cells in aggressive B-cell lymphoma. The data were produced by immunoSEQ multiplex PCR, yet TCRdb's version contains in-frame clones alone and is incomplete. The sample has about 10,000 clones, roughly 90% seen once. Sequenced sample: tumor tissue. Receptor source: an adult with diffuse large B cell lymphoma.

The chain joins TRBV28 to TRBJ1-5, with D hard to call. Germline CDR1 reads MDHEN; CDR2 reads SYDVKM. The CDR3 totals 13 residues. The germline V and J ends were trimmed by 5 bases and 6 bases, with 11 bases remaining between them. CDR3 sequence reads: CASSLGQGQPQHF. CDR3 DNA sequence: TGTGCCAGCAGTCTGGGCCAAGGTCAGCCCCAGCATTTT.

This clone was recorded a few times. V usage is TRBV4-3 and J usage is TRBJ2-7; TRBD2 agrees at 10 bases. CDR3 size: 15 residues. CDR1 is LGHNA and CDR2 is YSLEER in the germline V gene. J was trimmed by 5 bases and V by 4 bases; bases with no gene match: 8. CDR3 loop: CASSRTLAGTDEQYF. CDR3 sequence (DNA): TGCGCCAGCAGCCGAACACTAGCGGGGACTGACGAGCAGTACTTC.

CDR3 sequence (DNA): TGTGGGGCTCGGAGGGAGCTGGATAGCACTGAAGCTTTCTTT. It translates to CGARRELDSTEAFF. The V gene is TRBV6-6, the J gene TRBJ1-1; no clear D gene. This CDR3 has 14 amino acids. Germline V CDR1 and CDR2: MNHNY, SVGAGI (reference sequence).

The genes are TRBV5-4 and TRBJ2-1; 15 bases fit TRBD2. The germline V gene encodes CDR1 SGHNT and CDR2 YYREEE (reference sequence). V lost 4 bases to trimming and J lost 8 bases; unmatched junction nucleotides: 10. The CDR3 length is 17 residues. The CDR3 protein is CASSRLGLAGGGDEQFF. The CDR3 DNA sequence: TGTGCCAGCAGCCGTCTGGGACTAGCGGGAGGAGGCGATGAGCAGTTCTTC.

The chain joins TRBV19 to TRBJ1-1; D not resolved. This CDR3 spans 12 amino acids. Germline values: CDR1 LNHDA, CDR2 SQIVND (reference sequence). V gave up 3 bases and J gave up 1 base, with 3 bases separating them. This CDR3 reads CASSIGNTEAFF. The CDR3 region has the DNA TGTGCCAGTAGTATCGGGAACACTGAAGCTTTCTTT.

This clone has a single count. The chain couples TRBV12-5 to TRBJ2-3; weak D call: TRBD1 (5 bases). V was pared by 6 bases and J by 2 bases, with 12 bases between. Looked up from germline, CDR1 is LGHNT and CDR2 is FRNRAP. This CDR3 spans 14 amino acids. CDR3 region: CASGKTAYTDTQYF. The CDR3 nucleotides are TGTGCTAGTGGGAAGACAGCTTACACAGATACGCAGTATTTT.

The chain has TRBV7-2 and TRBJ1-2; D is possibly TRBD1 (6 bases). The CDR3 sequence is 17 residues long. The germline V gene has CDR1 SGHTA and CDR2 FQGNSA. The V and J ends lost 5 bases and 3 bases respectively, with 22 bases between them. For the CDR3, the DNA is TGTGCCAGCAGCCACGTCGTACAGGGTATAGTAGACTATGGCTACACCTTC. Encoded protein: CASSHVVQGIVDYGYTF.

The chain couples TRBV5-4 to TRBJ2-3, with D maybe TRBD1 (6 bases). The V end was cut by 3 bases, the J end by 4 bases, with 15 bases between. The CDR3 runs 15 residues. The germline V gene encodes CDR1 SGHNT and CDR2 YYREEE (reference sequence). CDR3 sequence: CASSSGTPRSDTQYF. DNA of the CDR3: TGTGCCAGCAGCTCCGGGACACCCCGATCAGATACGCAGTATTTT.

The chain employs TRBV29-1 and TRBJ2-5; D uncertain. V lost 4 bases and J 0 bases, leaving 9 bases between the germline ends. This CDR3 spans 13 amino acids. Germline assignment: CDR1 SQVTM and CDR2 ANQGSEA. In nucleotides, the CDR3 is TGCAGCGTTGTTGCGGCGTACCAAGAGACCCAGTACTTC. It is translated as CSVVAAYQETQYF.

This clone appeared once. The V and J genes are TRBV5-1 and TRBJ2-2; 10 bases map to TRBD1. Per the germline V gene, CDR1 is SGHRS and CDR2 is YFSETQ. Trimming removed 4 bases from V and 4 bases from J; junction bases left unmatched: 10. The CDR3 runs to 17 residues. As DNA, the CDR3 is TGCGCCAGCAGCGACGCCAAGGGACAGGGGAGCACCGGGGAGCTGTTTTTT. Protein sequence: CASSDAKGQGSTGELFF.

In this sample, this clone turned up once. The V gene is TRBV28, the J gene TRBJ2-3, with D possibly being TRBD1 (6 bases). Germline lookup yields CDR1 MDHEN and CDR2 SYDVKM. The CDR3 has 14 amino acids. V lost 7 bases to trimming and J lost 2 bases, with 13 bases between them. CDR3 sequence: CASNGRGITDTQYF. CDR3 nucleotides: TGTGCCAGCAACGGCAGGGGAATCACAGATACGCAGTATTTT.

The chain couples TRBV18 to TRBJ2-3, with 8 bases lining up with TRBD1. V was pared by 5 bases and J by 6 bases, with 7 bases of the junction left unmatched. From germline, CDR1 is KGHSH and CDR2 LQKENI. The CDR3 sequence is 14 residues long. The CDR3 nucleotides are TGTGCCAGCTCAAGACAGGGGCAAGGGGATACGCAGTATTTT. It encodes CASSRQGQGDTQYF.

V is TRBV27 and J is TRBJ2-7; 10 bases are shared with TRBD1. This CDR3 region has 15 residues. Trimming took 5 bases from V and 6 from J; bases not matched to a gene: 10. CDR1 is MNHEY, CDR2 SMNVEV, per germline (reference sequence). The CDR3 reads CASSPGQGPLLEQYF. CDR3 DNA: TGTGCCAGCAGTCCGGGACAGGGGCCACTCCTCGAGCAGTACTTC.

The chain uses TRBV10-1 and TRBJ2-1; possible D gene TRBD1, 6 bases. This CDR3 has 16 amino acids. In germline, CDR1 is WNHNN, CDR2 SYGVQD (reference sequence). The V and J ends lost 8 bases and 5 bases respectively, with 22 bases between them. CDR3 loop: CASSRAVGEGDNEQFF. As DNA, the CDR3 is TGCGCCAGCTCCAGGGCGGTGGGCGAGGGGGACAATGAGCAGTTCTTC.

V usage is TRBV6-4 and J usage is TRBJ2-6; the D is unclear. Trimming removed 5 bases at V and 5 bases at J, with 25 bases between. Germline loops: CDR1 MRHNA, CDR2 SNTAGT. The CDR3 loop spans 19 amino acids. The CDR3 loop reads CASSSCSSTRQSRANVLTF. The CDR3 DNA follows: TGTGCCAGCAGTAGCTGCAGCTCCACACGACAAAGTCGGGCCAACGTCCTGACTTTC.

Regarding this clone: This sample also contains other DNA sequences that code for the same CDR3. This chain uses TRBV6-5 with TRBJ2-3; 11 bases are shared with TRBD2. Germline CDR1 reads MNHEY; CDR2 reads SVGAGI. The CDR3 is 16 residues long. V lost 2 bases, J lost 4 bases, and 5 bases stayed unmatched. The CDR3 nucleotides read TGTGCCAGCAGTTACGGCTTAGCGGGAGGGCCAGATACGCAGTATTTT. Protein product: CASSYGLAGGPDTQYF.

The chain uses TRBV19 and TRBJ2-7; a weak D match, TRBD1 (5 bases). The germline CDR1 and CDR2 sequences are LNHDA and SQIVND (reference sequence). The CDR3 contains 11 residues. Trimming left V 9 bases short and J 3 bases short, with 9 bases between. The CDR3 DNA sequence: TGTGCCAGCACAGGCCACTACGAGCAGTACTTC. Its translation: CASTGHYEQYF.

The CDR3 coding sequence is TGTGCCAGCAACCTTTTATACCCGACTGGAGGTGAGCAGTTCTTC. Protein: CASNLLYPTGGEQFF. The gene calls are TRBV28 and TRBJ2-1, with D perhaps matching TRBD2 (5 bases). Germline assignment: CDR1 MDHEN and CDR2 SYDVKM. The CDR3 spans 15 residues. The V and J ends lost 7 bases and 9 bases respectively, with 22 bases between them.